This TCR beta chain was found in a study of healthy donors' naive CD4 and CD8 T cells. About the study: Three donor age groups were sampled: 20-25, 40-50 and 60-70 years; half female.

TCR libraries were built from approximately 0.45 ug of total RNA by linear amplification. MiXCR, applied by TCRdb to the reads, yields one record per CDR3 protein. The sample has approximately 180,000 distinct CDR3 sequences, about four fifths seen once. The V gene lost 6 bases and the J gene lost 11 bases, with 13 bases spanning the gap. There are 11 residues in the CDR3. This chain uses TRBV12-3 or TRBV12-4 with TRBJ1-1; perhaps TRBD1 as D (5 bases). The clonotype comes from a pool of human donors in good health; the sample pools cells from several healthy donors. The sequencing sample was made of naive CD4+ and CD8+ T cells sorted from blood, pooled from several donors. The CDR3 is CASRAGLGAFF. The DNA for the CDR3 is TGTGCCAGCAGAGCAGGGTTGGGTGCTTTCTTT.